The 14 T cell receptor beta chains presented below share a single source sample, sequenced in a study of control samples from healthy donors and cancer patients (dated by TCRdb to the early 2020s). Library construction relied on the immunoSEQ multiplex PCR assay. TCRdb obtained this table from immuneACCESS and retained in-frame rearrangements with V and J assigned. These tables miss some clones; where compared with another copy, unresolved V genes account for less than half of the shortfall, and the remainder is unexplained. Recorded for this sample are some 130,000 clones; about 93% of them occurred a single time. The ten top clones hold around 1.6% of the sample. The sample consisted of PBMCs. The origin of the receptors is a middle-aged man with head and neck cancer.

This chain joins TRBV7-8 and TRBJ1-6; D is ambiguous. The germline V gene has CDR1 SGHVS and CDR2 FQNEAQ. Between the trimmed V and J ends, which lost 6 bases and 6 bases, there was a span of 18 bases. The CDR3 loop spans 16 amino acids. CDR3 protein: CASSQDAALLNSPLHF. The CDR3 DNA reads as TGTGCCAGCAGTCAGGATGCAGCCCTTCTTAATTCACCCCTCCACTTT.

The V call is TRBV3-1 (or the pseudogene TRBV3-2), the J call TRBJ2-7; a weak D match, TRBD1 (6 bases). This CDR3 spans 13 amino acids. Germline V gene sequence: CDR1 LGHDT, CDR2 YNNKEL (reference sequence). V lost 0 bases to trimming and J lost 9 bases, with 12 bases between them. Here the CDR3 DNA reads TGTGCCAGCAGCCAAGATACAGGGATGGGGCAGTACTTC. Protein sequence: CASSQDTGMGQYF.

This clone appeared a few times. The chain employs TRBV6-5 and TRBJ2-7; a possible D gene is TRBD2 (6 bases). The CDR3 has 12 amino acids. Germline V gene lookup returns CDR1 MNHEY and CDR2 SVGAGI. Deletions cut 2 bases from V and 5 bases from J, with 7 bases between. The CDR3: CASSYRGNEQYF. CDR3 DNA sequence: TGTGCCAGCAGTTACCGGGGGAACGAGCAGTACTTC.

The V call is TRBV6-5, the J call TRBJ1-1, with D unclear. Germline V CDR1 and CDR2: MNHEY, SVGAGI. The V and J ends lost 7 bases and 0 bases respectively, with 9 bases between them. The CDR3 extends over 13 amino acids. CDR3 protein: CASMYSLNTEAFF. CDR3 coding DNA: TGTGCCAGCATGTACAGCCTGAACACTGAAGCTTTCTTT.

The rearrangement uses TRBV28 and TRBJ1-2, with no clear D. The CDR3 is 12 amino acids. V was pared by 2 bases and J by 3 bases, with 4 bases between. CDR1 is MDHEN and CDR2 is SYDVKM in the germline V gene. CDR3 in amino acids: CASSLRDYGYTF. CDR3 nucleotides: TGTGCCAGCAGTTTACGGGACTATGGCTACACCTTC.

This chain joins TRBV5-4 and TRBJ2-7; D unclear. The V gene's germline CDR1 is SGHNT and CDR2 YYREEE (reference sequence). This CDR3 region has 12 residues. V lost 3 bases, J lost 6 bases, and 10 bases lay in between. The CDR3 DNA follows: TGTGCCAGCAGCTCTTTGGGCCCCGAGCAGTACTTC. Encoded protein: CASSSLGPEQYF.

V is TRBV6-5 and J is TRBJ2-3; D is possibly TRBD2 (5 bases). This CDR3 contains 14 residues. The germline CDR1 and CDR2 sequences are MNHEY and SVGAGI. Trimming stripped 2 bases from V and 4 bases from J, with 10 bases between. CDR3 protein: CASSYLSGSDTQYF. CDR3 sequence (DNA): TGTGCCAGCAGTTACCTCTCGGGGTCAGATACGCAGTATTTT.

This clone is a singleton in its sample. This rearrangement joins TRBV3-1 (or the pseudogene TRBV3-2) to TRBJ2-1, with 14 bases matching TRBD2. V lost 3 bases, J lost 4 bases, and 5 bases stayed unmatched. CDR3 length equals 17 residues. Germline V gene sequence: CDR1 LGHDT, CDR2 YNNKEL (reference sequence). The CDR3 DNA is TGTGCCAGCAGCCATTCTGGACTAGCGGGGGGTTACAATGAGCAGTTCTTC. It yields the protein CASSHSGLAGGYNEQFF.

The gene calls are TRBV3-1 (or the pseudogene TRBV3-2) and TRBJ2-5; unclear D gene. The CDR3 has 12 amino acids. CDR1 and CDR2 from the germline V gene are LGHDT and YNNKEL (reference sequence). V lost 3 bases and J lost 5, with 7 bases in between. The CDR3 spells CASSHSGETQYF. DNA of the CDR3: TGTGCCAGCAGCCATTCGGGCGAGACCCAGTACTTC.

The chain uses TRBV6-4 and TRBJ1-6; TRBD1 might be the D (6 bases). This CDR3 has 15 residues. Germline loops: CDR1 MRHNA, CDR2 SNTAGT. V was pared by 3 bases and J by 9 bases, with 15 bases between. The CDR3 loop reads CASSEEGQGGSPLHF. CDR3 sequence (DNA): TGTGCCAGCAGTGAGGAGGGACAAGGGGGTTCACCCCTCCACTTT.

CDR3 loop: CASSQAWGTGRVPYEQYF. The CDR3 nucleotides read TGCGCCAGCAGCCAAGCGTGGGGCACAGGGAGGGTCCCCTACGAGCAGTACTTC. This rearrangement joins TRBV4-1 to TRBJ2-7, with D perhaps TRBD2 (7 bases). Germline V gene lookup returns CDR1 MGHRA and CDR2 YSYEKL. V was pared by 1 base and J by 2 bases, with 21 bases between. The CDR3 extends over 18 amino acids.

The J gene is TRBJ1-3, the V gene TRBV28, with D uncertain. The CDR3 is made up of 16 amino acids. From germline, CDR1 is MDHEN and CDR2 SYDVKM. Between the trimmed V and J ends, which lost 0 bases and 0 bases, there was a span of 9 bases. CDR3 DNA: TGTGCCAGCAGTTTATGGGCCGGGGACTCTGGAAACACCATATATTTT. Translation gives CASSLWAGDSGNTIYF. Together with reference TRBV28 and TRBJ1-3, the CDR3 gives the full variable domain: DVKVTQSSRYLVKRTGEKVFLECVQDMDHENMFWYRQDPGLGLRLIYFSYDVKMKEKGDIPEGYSVSREKKERFSLILESASTNQTSMYLCASSLWAGDSGNTIYFGEGSWLTVV.

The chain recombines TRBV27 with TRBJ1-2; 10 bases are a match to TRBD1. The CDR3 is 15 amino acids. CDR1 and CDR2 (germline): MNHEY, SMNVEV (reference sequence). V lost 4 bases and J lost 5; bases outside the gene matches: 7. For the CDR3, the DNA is TGTGCCAGCAGTTCCATGGGGACAGGGGCGTATGGCTACACCTTC. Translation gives CASSSMGTGAYGYTF.

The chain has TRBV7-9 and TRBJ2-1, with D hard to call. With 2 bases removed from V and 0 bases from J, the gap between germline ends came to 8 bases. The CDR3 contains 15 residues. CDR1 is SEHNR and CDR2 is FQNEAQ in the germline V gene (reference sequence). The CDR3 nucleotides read TGTGCCAGCAGCTTAAGGAAGAGCTCCTACAATGAGCAGTTCTTC. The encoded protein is CASSLRKSSYNEQFF.